A single sample gave rise to the 3 T cell receptor beta chains below, sequenced in a study of T-cell reconstitution after alpha-beta-depleted transplantation in children. Preparing the TCRbeta library involved the use of unique molecular identifiers. TCRdb re-called the PCR reads through MiXCR, storing one row per CDR3 protein. The sample includes fewer than 250,000 distinct CDR3 sequences, over 15% of them seen just once. The sample consisted of PBMCs, mostly from graft donor cells, taken 360 days after TCRalphabeta/CD19-depleted stem cell transplant. The receptors stem from a male patient under 10 years old who had a stem cell transplant for acute lymphoblastic leukemia, so the T cells may come from the graft donor.

This clonotype was recorded a few times. The chain joins TRBV6-5 to TRBJ2-1; D gene unclear. The CDR3 is made up of 12 amino acids. The germline CDR1 and CDR2 sequences are MNHEY and SVGAGI. V lost 0 bases, J lost 8 bases, and 5 bases lay in between. DNA of the CDR3: TGTGCCAGCAGTTACTCAGGTTATGAGCAGTTCTTC. Amino acids: CASSYSGYEQFF.

This clonotype was seen a handful of times. The chain links TRBV9 to TRBJ1-1; the D is unclear. Trimming took 0 bases from V and 1 from J, leaving 4 bases between them. Germline values: CDR1 SGDLS, CDR2 YYNGEE. The CDR3 contains 13 residues. The CDR3 protein is CASSVAGNTEAFF. CDR3 in DNA: TGTGCCAGCAGCGTAGCAGGGAACACTGAAGCTTTCTTT.

This clonotype was picked up a small number of times. V gene TRBV7-9 combines with J gene TRBJ1-5; D remains unclear. Trimming took off 4 bases at V and 2 bases at J, with 12 bases between the two ends. This CDR3 is built from 15 residues. Germline V gene lookup returns CDR1 SEHNR and CDR2 FQNEAQ (reference sequence). The CDR3 nucleotides are TGTGCCAGCAGCTCCAGCGGGGATGGCAATCAGCCCCAGCATTTT. Translating it yields CASSSSGDGNQPQHF.